What follows are 10 T cell receptor beta chains derived from one specimen sequenced in a study of cytomegalovirus exposure and HLA in healthy donors. The assay was immunoSEQ multiplex PCR, and TCRdb's table has in-frame clones only and misses some. The profile covers tens of thousands of clones, with 90% to 95% appearing a single time and about 0.61% taken by the ten largest. Source material: PBMCs. The source of these receptors is a man between 18 and 35 years old in good health and CMV-seronegative.

The genes are TRBV2 and TRBJ2-3, with TRBD2 matching 13 bases. The CDR3 is 18 amino acids. Looked up from germline, CDR1 is SNHLY and CDR2 is FYNNEI. V shed 4 bases and J 2 bases; nucleotides not matched to a gene: 9. This CDR3 is CASSGTSGSRGITDTQYF. The CDR3 DNA follows: TGTGCCAGCAGTGGGACTAGCGGGAGTCGGGGGATCACAGATACGCAGTATTTT.

The chain joins TRBV6-1 to TRBJ2-7; 11 nucleotides line up with TRBD1. Germline CDR1 is MNHNS and CDR2 is SASEGT. The CDR3 is 14 residues long. With V trimmed by 7 bases and J by 6 bases, 8 bases remained unmatched. The chain's CDR3 is CASNSGQGVSEQYF. The CDR3 DNA reads TGTGCCAGCAACTCGGGACAGGGGGTGAGCGAGCAGTACTTC.

The chain combines TRBV5-6 with TRBJ2-7; 7 nucleotides align to TRBD1. The CDR3 contains 15 residues. V trimming: 2 bases; J trimming: 4 bases; junction bases outside the gene matches: 9. The germline CDR1 and CDR2 sequences are SGHDT and YYEEEE. CDR3 loop: CASSLLGAGGYEQYF. The CDR3 bases are TGTGCCAGCAGCTTACTAGGCGCAGGGGGATACGAGCAGTACTTC.

CDR3: CASSVRTGTSYEQYF. DNA of the CDR3: TGTGCCAGTAGTGTCCGGACAGGGACCTCCTACGAGCAGTACTTC. The chain has TRBV19 and TRBJ2-7; 8 bases line up with TRBD1. V was pared by 5 bases and J by 0 bases, with 6 bases of the junction left unmatched. The germline V gene encodes CDR1 LNHDA and CDR2 SQIVND (reference sequence). This CDR3 contains 15 residues.

J is TRBJ1-1 and V is TRBV10-3; D unresolved. V was pared by 6 bases and J by 1 base, with 12 bases between. Germline CDR1 reads ENHRY; CDR2 reads SYGVKD. The length of the CDR3 is 14 residues. CDR3 protein: CAISLRGKNTEAFF. CDR3 in DNA: TGTGCCATCAGCCTTCGCGGGAAGAACACTGAAGCTTTCTTT.

The chain recombines TRBV11-2 with TRBJ2-1; 10 nucleotides agree with TRBD2. The CDR3 totals 15 residues. Per germline, CDR1 SGHAT and CDR2 FQNNGV. V lost 5 bases and J lost 10; bases outside the gene matches: 11. The CDR3: CASSASGRARNEQFF. Written as DNA, the CDR3 is TGTGCCAGCAGCGCCAGCGGGAGGGCCCGTAACGAGCAGTTCTTC.

J is TRBJ2-1 and V is TRBV7-9; 8 bases match TRBD2. The CDR3 is 16 residues long. Germline V gene lookup returns CDR1 SEHNR and CDR2 FQNEAQ (reference sequence). The V and J ends lost 3 bases and 4 bases, in that order; junction bases with no gene match: 8. In DNA form, the CDR3 reads TGTGCCAGCAGCTTCGATGTGGTAGCGGGATACAATGAGCAGTTCTTC. Translating it yields CASSFDVVAGYNEQFF.

In its sample, this clone was seen once. The chain couples TRBV10-3 to TRBJ1-1, with D possibly being TRBD1 (5 bases). Germline assignment: CDR1 ENHRY and CDR2 SYGVKD. Trimming took 6 bases from V and 0 from J, leaving 17 bases between them. The length of the CDR3 is 16 residues. In DNA form, the CDR3 reads TGTGCCATCAGCGTCAGGGAAATCTCCATGAACACTGAAGCTTTCTTT. Translation: CAISVREISMNTEAFF.

The chain employs TRBV5-1 and TRBJ2-5; possibly TRBD1 for D (5 bases). Germline V gives CDR1 SGHRS, CDR2 YFSETQ. This CDR3 region has 14 residues. V lost 3 bases to trimming and J lost 1 base, with 10 bases between them. The CDR3 DNA follows: TGCGCCAGCAGCTCTCAGGGTGTCCAAGAGACCCAGTACTTC. Amino acids: CASSSQGVQETQYF. Full variable domain (missing parts from reference TRBV5-1 and TRBJ2-5): KAGVTQTPRYLIKTRGQQVTLSCSPISGHRSVSWYQQTPGQGLQFLFEYFSETQRNKGNFPGRFSGRQFSNSRSEMNVSTLELGDSALYLCASSSQGVQETQYFGPGTRLLVL.

The chain employs TRBV5-4 and TRBJ2-3; 8 bases map to TRBD1. V lost 6 bases to trimming and J lost 0 bases; unmatched junction nucleotides: 6. The CDR3 is 15 amino acids. The V gene's germline CDR1 is SGHNT and CDR2 YYREEE (reference sequence). The CDR3 coding sequence is TGTGCCAGCAACCCTCGGGACAGGAGCACAGATACGCAGTATTTT. Amino acid sequence: CASNPRDRSTDTQYF.